This T cell receptor (beta chain) comes out of a study of Graves' ophthalmopathy and Graves' hyperthyroidism. Study-wide findings and caveats: The model reached around 64% sensitivity and approximately 72% specificity for predicting ophthalmopathy progression.

Germline lookup yields CDR1 SEHNR and CDR2 FQNEAQ (reference sequence). This CDR3 comprises 13 residues. J lost 4 bases, V lost 5 bases, and 4 bases had no gene match. This clonotype has ten or more counts. What it recognizes is unknown. CAS ≥3, NOSPECS ≥4, moderate-to-severe activity and duration under 3 months marked donors with ophthalmopathy. Clinical symptoms, serum thyroxine, TRAb, thyroid ultrasound and orbital computed tomography formed the basis of diagnosis. The authors isolated PBMCs from 8 to 10 ml of fresh peripheral blood. Amplifying from RNA transcripts, the study obtained TCR beta CDR3 regions. Investigators did first-round RT-PCR with HTBI primers, then second-round multiplex PCR. Each CDR3 protein is one row after TCRdb ran MiXCR on the multiplex PCR reads. This table has approximately 640,000 distinct CDR3 sequences, just over 40% appearing once.

The source is an adult man with Graves' ophthalmopathy. The specimen sequenced was peripheral blood. This rearrangement joins TRBV7-9 to TRBJ1-2; 7 positions match TRBD1. The CDR3 is CASSLGQFYGYTF. The CDR3 DNA reads TGTGCCAGCAGCCTGGGACAGTTCTATGGCTACACCTTC. Full variable domain (remainder filled in from reference TRBV7-9 and TRBJ1-2): DTGVSQNPRHKITKRGQNVTFRCDPISEHNRLYWYRQTLGQGPEFLTYFQNEAQLEKSRLLSDRFSAERPKGSFSTLEIQRTEQGDSAMYLCASSLGQFYGYTFGSGTRLTVV.